These T cell receptor beta chains were read from a single sample in a study of blood T cell repertoires in COVID-19. Sequenced by immunoSEQ multiplex PCR; TCRdb stores in-frame clones only, minus some. The data contain over 200,000 clones, approximately 86% of them seen just once; the ten biggest clones take up 0.65% to 0.8%. The sample comprised peripheral blood. The receptors stem from a human donor in a cohort sampled during active COVID-19. The CDR3 runs from the conserved cysteine through the conserved F or W. A D gene is named only where the DNA matches it firmly. The listing skips clone size in some rows; elsewhere it reads once, few, many or a size class.

j_gene	abundance	d_gene	len	v_gene	CDR3aa	CDR3nt
TRBJ2-1	NA	TRBD1	13	TRBV18	CASSPGQGNEQFF	TGTGCCAGCTCCCCAGGACAGGGCAATGAGCAGTTCTTC
TRBJ1-1	NA	NA	15	TRBV10-2	CASSAEGLGDTEAFF	TGCGCCAGCAGCGCGGAGGGCTTGGGGGACACTGAAGCTTTCTTT
TRBJ1-6	few	NA	13	TRBV3-1/TRBV3-2	CASSPTDYSPLHF	TGTGCCAGCAGCCCCACCGACTACTCACCCCTCCACTTT
TRBJ1-1	NA	NA	15	TRBV6-5	CASSPRDTGYTEAFF	TGTGCCAGCAGCCCCCGGGACACCGGGTACACTGAAGCTTTCTTT
TRBJ1-2	NA	NA	13	TRBV7-2	CASSLVTDYGYTF	TGTGCCAGCAGCTTAGTTACAGATTATGGCTACACCTTC
TRBJ1-2	NA	TRBD1	12	TRBV29-1	CSAGQGNYGYTF	TGCAGCGCCGGACAGGGGAACTATGGCTACACCTTC
TRBJ2-3	NA	NA	18	TRBV15	CATSRVGVGQWGTDTQYF	TGTGCCACCAGCAGAGTGGGGGTAGGACAGTGGGGCACAGATACGCAGTATTTT
TRBJ1-3	NA	TRBD1	16	TRBV7-8	CASGRGTGDSGNTIYF	TGTGCCAGCGGGCGGGGGACAGGGGACTCTGGAAACACCATATATTTT
TRBJ1-2	NA	TRBD1	13	TRBV24-1	CATSGRQGGGYTF	TGTGCCACCAGTGGCCGACAGGGCGGAGGCTACACCTTC
TRBJ2-7	NA	NA	15	TRBV6-2/TRBV6-3	CASSYVAVLSYEQYF	TGTGCCAGCAGTTATGTGGCGGTACTCTCCTACGAGCAGTACTTC
TRBJ1-1	NA	NA	14	TRBV6-2/TRBV6-3	CASSPNRVNTEAFF	TGTGCCAGCAGCCCGAACCGGGTGAACACTGAAGCTTTCTTT
TRBJ2-4	few	TRBD1	16	TRBV3-1/TRBV3-2	CASTRGQGLAKNIQYF	TGTGCCAGCACCCGCGGACAGGGGCTAGCCAAAAACATTCAGTACTTC
TRBJ2-2	NA	NA	13	TRBV3-1/TRBV3-2	CASSQVPTGELFF	TGTGCCAGCAGCCAAGTTCCTACCGGGGAGCTGTTTTTT
TRBJ1-2	NA	NA	14	TRBV28	CASSWVGGQDGYTF	TGTGCCAGCAGTTGGGTGGGGGGGCAGGATGGCTACACCTTC
TRBJ1-3	many	NA	16	TRBV6-6	CASRPMSRGSGNTIYF	TGTGCCAGCAGACCCATGTCCCGGGGCTCTGGAAACACCATATATTTT
TRBJ2-5	NA	TRBD1	14	TRBV2	CASGGSDRAGTQYF	TGTGCCAGCGGGGGGTCGGACAGGGCGGGGACCCAGTACTTC
TRBJ2-7	NA	NA	11	TRBV20-1	CSARVPREQYF	TGCAGTGCTAGGGTTCCGCGGGAGCAGTACTTC
TRBJ2-7	NA	NA	13	TRBV28	CASSPFRYVGQYF	TGTGCCAGCAGTCCTTTTCGGTACGTCGGGCAGTACTTC
TRBJ2-5	NA	TRBD2	17	TRBV6-2/TRBV6-3	CASSYFGTSGSSETQYF	TGTGCCAGCAGTTACTTTGGGACTAGCGGGAGTTCGGAGACCCAGTACTTC
TRBJ1-6	NA	NA	14	TRBV5-1	CASSNDLGNSPLHF	TGCGCCAGCAGCAACGACTTGGGTAATTCACCCCTCCACTTT
TRBJ2-3	NA	TRBD2	20	TRBV6-2/TRBV6-3	CASSFLMTSGGPFSTDTQYF	TGTGCCAGCAGTTTCTTAATGACTAGCGGGGGGCCATTTAGCACAGATACGCAGTATTTT
TRBJ2-5	once	TRBD2	14	TRBV4-2	CASSLAAGVETQYF	TGTGCCAGCAGCCTGGCTGCGGGAGTAGAGACCCAGTACTTC
TRBJ2-3	NA	TRBD2	19	TRBV3-1/TRBV3-2	CASSQDWATSSYGTDTQYF	TGTGCCAGCAGCCAAGATTGGGCGACTAGCAGCTACGGCACAGATACGCAGTATTTT
TRBJ2-1	NA	TRBD1	16	TRBV28	CASSFIRDRPYNEQFF	TGTGCCAGCAGTTTTATCCGGGACAGGCCCTACAATGAGCAGTTCTTC
TRBJ1-2	once	NA	12	TRBV23-1	CAESWTVYGYTF	TGCGCCGAGTCTTGGACAGTCTATGGCTACACCTTC
TRBJ2-3	NA	TRBD2	14	TRBV9	CASSVDPSGDTQYF	TGTGCCAGCAGCGTAGACCCTAGCGGGGATACGCAGTATTTT
TRBJ2-1	NA	TRBD2	15	TRBV3-1/TRBV3-2	CASSQRGLATGEQFF	TGTGCCAGCAGCCAAAGGGGACTAGCGACGGGTGAGCAGTTCTTC
TRBJ2-3	NA	NA	15	TRBV4-3	CASSQARLPTDTQYF	TGCGCCAGCAGCCAAGCTCGCCTACCCACAGATACGCAGTATTTT
TRBJ2-5	NA	NA	11	TRBV6-5	CASSSEETQYF	TGTGCCAGCAGTTCCGAAGAGACCCAGTACTTC
TRBJ1-3	NA	TRBD1	12	TRBV28	CASSETGNTIYF	TGTGCCAGCAGCGAGACAGGGAACACCATATATTTT
TRBJ2-7	NA	TRBD1	16	TRBV28	CASTPGGQGHTYEQYF	TGTGCCAGCACCCCGGGGGGACAGGGGCACACCTACGAGCAGTACTTC
TRBJ1-6	NA	NA	12	TRBV7-2	CASSLRNSPLHF	TGTGCCAGCAGCTTGAGGAATTCACCCCTCCACTTT
TRBJ2-1	NA	NA	17	TRBV5-5	CASVGRGRDKTWNEQFF	TGTGCCAGCGTGGGGAGGGGAAGGGACAAGACTTGGAATGAGCAGTTCTTC
TRBJ1-6	NA	NA	14	TRBV10-3	CASQFERRNSPLHF	TGTGCCAGTCAATTTGAGCGACGGAATTCACCCCTCCACTTT
TRBJ1-2	NA	NA	14	TRBV7-9	CASSRAGGDYGYTF	TGTGCCAGCAGTCGTGCGGGGGGCGACTATGGCTACACCTTC
TRBJ2-2	NA	TRBD2	16	TRBV24-1	CATSDRDYANTGELFF	TGTGCCACCAGTGACCGGGACTATGCGAACACCGGGGAGCTGTTTTTT
TRBJ2-7	NA	NA	14	TRBV6-5	CASSTDWSSYEQYF	TGTGCCAGCAGTACCGACTGGAGCTCCTACGAGCAGTACTTC
TRBJ1-5	NA	TRBD1	18	TRBV7-9	CASSFSIEGAGINQPQHF	TGTGCCAGCAGCTTTAGCATCGAGGGGGCCGGAATCAATCAGCCCCAGCATTTT
TRBJ1-1	NA	NA	15	TRBV4-3	CASSQDRGPNTEAFF	TGCGCCAGCAGCCAAGATAGAGGCCCGAACACTGAAGCTTTCTTT
TRBJ2-7	NA	TRBD1	16	TRBV9	CASSVAPTDRAYEQYF	TGTGCCAGCAGCGTAGCACCCACCGACAGGGCCTACGAGCAGTACTTC
TRBJ2-1	NA	NA	14	TRBV6-5	CASTSSGRNNEQFF	TGTGCCAGCACCTCCTCGGGAAGGAACAATGAGCAGTTCTTC
TRBJ1-5	NA	TRBD1	15	TRBV5-1	CASSLRGTGDQPQHF	TGCGCCAGCAGCTTACGGGGTACAGGGGATCAGCCCCAGCATTTT